This is a list of T cell receptor beta chains from one sample in a study of blood T cell repertoires in COVID-19. Some clones are missing from TCRdb's copy, which holds only in-frame ones; the method was immunoSEQ multiplex PCR. This sample has about 170,000 clones, with about 86% found just once. The sample consisted of peripheral blood. The receptors come from a man between 18 and 35 years old with active or convalescent COVID-19. Both conserved end residues are trimmed from each CDR3. Clone size is shown for a subset of rows, as once, few, many or a class of expanded clone.

v_call	j_call	clone_size	cdr3_length	cdr3_aa
TRBV6-5	TRBJ2-5	-	12	ASNPQGAQETQY
TRBV5-1	TRBJ2-7	-	13	ASSGMGRGGYEQY
TRBV6-5	TRBJ1-1	once	10	ASRRGRTEAF
TRBV5-5	TRBJ1-1	-	10	ASSLDRLGGS
TRBV27	TRBJ1-1	-	13	ASSFLGSGAPEAF
TRBV7-9	TRBJ2-1	-	10	ASSLELNEQF
TRBV30	TRBJ2-3	-	13	AWSRVGGSTDTQY
TRBV10-2	TRBJ1-5	-	16	ASSETGFTGAISAPQH
TRBV28	TRBJ1-1	-	10	ASASENTEAF
TRBV20-1	TRBJ1-1	-	13	SASNSQVGNTEAF
TRBV10-1	TRBJ1-2	-	11	ANSRGRCYGYT
TRBV6-1	TRBJ2-3	-	11	ASSSAVQGTQY
TRBV13	TRBJ2-1	-	17	ASSLSRGQSGLPYNEQF
TRBV29-1	TRBJ1-1	-	10	SVEDRKGQAF